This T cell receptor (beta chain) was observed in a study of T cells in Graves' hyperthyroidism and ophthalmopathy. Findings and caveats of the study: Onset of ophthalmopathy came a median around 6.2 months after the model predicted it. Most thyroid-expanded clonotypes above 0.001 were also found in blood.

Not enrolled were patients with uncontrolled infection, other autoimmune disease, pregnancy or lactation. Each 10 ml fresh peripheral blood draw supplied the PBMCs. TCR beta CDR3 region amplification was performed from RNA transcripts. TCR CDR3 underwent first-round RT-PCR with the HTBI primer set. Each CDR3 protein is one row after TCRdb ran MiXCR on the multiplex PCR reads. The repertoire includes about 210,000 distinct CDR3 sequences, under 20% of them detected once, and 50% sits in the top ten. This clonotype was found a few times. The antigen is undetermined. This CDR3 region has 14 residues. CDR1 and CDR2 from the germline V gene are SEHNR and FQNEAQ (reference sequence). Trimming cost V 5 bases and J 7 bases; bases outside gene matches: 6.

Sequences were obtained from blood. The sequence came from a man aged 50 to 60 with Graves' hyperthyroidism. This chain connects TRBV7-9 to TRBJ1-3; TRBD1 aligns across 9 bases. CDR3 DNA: TGTGCCAGCAGCCATTCGACAGGGGGTAACACCATATATTTT. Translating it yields CASSHSTGGNTIYF.